This paragraph covers one T cell receptor beta chain sequence. What it recognizes is unknown. Depth targeted 1 in 200,000 to 1 in 1 million T cells, averaging roughly 9.3x coverage per clonotype. Clones were sequenced by immunoSEQ multiplex PCR, and TCRdb holds only the in-frame ones, with some missing. The sample has 25,000 to 35,000 clones, 65% to 90% seen once. There are 14 residues in the CDR3. CDR1 is LNHDA and CDR2 is SQIVND in the germline V gene (reference sequence). The V end was cut by 6 bases, the J end by 8 bases, with 14 bases between. This sample is drawn from a study of cytotoxic CD8 clonotypes in ibrutinib-treated CLL. The wider study: Investigators collected response samples after a median about twelve months of treatment, range 6 to 36. Findings and caveats of the study: The clonality rise at ibrutinib response reflected private clonotype expansion. Collection times varied between progressing and sustained-remission patients.

The gene calls are TRBV19 and TRBJ1-6; D is unclear. This clonotype was sampled from a human donor with chronic lymphocytic leukemia. The specimen comprised PBMCs, sampled after 24 months of ibrutinib treatment. The CDR3 is CASRLVIGYSPLHF. The CDR3 coding sequence is TGTGCCAGTAGATTGGTAATCGGGTATTCACCCCTCCACTTT.